The entry below gives a single T cell receptor beta chain sequence along with its context. The clone's antigen remains unknown. The sample was run on an Illumina HiSeq 2000. 5'RACE template switching, by which a universal primer site and unique molecular identifiers were added, was used to make TCR beta cDNA libraries. Priming for cDNA synthesis came from the TCR beta constant segment, and two successive PCR amplification steps followed. In the paper's pipeline: MIGEC was used to demultiplex reads and group the reads by UMI, and MiTCR was used to assemble and quantify clonotypes. To remove erroneous sequences, TCR cDNA sequences were retained only when supported by two or more reads. The tcR package was used for downstream repertoire analysis, and clonotypes were matched across fractions by CDR3 nucleotide sequence plus V segment. VDJmatch was used to annotate antigen specificity against VDJdb, with one amino acid substitution in CDR3 allowed. The reads underwent TCRdb reprocessing, giving one record for each CDR3 protein sequence and no DNA. TCRdb, not the authors, supplied the V and J calls. The sample table on file contains some 450,000 distinct CDR3 sequences. The top ten clones comprise approximately 7% of the sample.

This sample is drawn from a study of T cells expressing NK-cell markers (TCRdb year 2020). The study in broad terms: TCR beta-chain repertoires were profiled in sorted CD3+CD56+NKG2C+, CD3+CD56+NKG2C- and CD3+CD56-NKG2C+ T-cell subsets from several donors. Among the eight sequenced donors, seven were HCMV-seropositive and one was HCMV-seronegative. Randomly selected healthy volunteers, three men and five women, were used as the eight sequenced donors. Illumina HiSeq 2000/2500, MiSeq or NextSeq was used to sequence libraries as 2 x 150 bp reads. Results the study describes overall, beyond this receptor: Those dominant clonotypes were again the most abundant among CD3+CD56-NKG2C+ cells in a handful of donors, at roughly 28.3-60.1%. In more than five donors, the dominant CD3+CD56+NKG2C+ clonotypes ranked among the top 10 CD8+ clonotypes, making up about 1.0-7.5% of CD8+ T cells. It remained unclear whether the expanded NKG2C-expressing T cell clones were specific for HCMV antigens.

A commercial ELISA kit detecting HCMV-specific IgG in serum was used to determine HCMV serostatus. Peripheral blood mononuclear cells were isolated from blood by Ficoll density gradient centrifugation. Sequencing was done on a sample of blood T cells: a sorted CD56 or NKG2C T cell subset, CD4+ or CD8+ T cells, or bulk PBMC T cells (not recorded which). The receptor's source is a woman between 18 and 75 years old in good health.

The CDR3 region reads CSARSAQGNYNEQFF. Recombination linked TRBV20-1 to TRBJ2-1; TCRdb indicates TRBD1, and absent DNA this call remains unverified. Including the terminal cysteine and phenylalanine, the CDR3 comprises 15 residues. The nucleotide record is missing. Sequences DFQATT (CDR1) and SNEGSKA (CDR2) are obtained from the germline V gene (reference sequence).